The 31 T cell receptor beta chains in this list originate from one sample, sequenced in a study of regulatory T cells in long-lasting Graves disease. Time point defined: persistent/refractory GD, antithyroid drugs over 5 years with positive TRAb. PBMCs provided the RNA from which the TCR library was made. Relying on iRepertoire HTBI primers and Arm-PCR of CDR3 regions, the team built TCR beta libraries. A single record per CDR3 protein comes from TCRdb applying MiXCR to the multiplex PCR reads. The table records 450,000 or so distinct CDR3 sequences, 22% of them present only once. Sequenced here: peripheral blood mononuclear cells (PBMCs), sampled when the disease was refractory, from a patient treated with antithyroid drugs. The source of these receptors is a female donor with Graves disease.

This clonotype was seen many times. This chain connects TRBV28 to TRBJ2-6; 8 bases match TRBD1. V lost 5 bases and J lost 4; bases outside the gene matches: 4. Germline V gene sequence: CDR1 MDHEN, CDR2 SYDVKM. The CDR3 spans 15 residues. This chain's CDR3 is CASSPQGAGANVLTF. CDR3 sequence (DNA): TGTGCCAGCAGTCCCCAGGGGGCCGGGGCCAACGTCCTGACTTTC. Full variable domain (rest looked up from reference TRBV28 and TRBJ2-6): DVKVTQSSRYLVKRTGEKVFLECVQDMDHENMFWYRQDPGLGLRLIYFSYDVKMKEKGDIPEGYSVSREKKERFSLILESASTNQTSMYLCASSPQGAGANVLTFGAGSRLTVL.

At least ten counts were recorded for this clonotype. J is TRBJ1-4 and V is TRBV6-1; TRBD1 aligns across 7 bases. Trimming took 6 bases from V and 6 from J; bases not matched to a gene: 7. Germline CDR1 and CDR2: MNHNS and SASEGT. This CDR3 comprises 14 residues. CDR3 in amino acids: CASSRGQVDEKLFF. The CDR3 DNA sequence: TGTGCCAGCAGCCGCGGACAGGTGGATGAAAAACTGTTTTTT.

This clonotype has only a few counts. One end of the junction is discordant with germline, which a read error may explain. The chain uses TRBV12-3 or TRBV12-4 and TRBJ1-4; D is ambiguous. The CDR3 is made up of 12 amino acids. The CDR3 here is CASGPGGERLFF. The CDR3 DNA follows: TGTGCCAGTGGTCCGGGAGGTGAAAGACTGTTTTTT.

This clonotype was seen a single time. Since a much larger clone is just one base distant, this may be a read error. The chain is built from TRBV6-2 or TRBV6-3 and TRBJ1-2; D unclear. This CDR3 spans 14 amino acids. Germline assignment: CDR1 MNHEY and CDR2 SVGEGT. For the CDR3, the DNA is TGTGCCAGCACCGGAATTGCTGCTAACTATGACTACACCTTC. It codes for CASTGIAANYDYTF.

For this clonotype: A read error is the likely source, as a far larger clone sits one nucleotide away. CDR3 in amino acids: CASSYSIAEIQETQYF. For the CDR3, the DNA is TGTGCCAGCAGTTACTCGATAGCGGAGATACAAGAGACCCAGTACTTC. The J gene is TRBJ2-5, the V gene TRBV6-5, with D perhaps TRBD2 (6 bases). This CDR3 region has 16 residues. The ends were cut back, 0 bases at V and 2 bases at J, with 13 bases in the middle. In germline, CDR1 is MNHEY, CDR2 SVGAGI.

J is TRBJ1-5 and V is TRBV19; D gene ambiguous. Trimming took off 4 bases at V and 5 bases at J, with 15 bases between the two ends. Germline loops: CDR1 LNHDA, CDR2 SQIVND (reference sequence). The CDR3 contains 15 residues. In nucleotides, the CDR3 is TGTGCCAGTAGTAGCGGATCAGTGTTGGATCAGCCCCAGCATTTT. Protein: CASSSGSVLDQPQHF.

This sequence joins TRBV5-1 and TRBJ2-5; 7 bases agree with TRBD2. Per the germline V gene, CDR1 is SGHRS and CDR2 is YFSETQ. The V gene end was trimmed by 4 bases and the J gene end by 4 bases; junction bases not matched to a gene: 10. The CDR3 loop spans 15 amino acids. In nucleotides, the CDR3 is TGCGCCAGCAGCACGCCGGGAGGATTGGGAGAGACCCAGTACTTC. It codes for CASSTPGGLGETQYF.

The gene calls are TRBV12-3 or TRBV12-4 and TRBJ2-3; D uncertain. This CDR3 contains 11 residues. V was trimmed by 7 bases and J by 8 bases, leaving 10 bases between them. The CDR3 nucleotides are TGTGCCAGCACTAAGGCTGGTACGCAGTATTTT. The encoded protein is CASTKAGTQYF.

The genes are TRBV5-1 and TRBJ1-5; 8 positions agree with TRBD1. Germline V gives CDR1 SGHRS, CDR2 YFSETQ. This CDR3 region has 15 residues. After removal of 0 bases from V and 5 bases from J, the junction contained 4 bases not matched to a gene. The CDR3 here is CASSLDGQGYQPQHF. The CDR3 bases are TGCGCCAGCAGCTTGGACGGACAGGGTTATCAGCCCCAGCATTTT.

This clonotype was seen a few times. The CDR3 sequence: CASSRSAALNSPLHF. The CDR3 region has the DNA TGTGCCAGCAGCCGCAGTGCGGCCCTTAATTCACCCCTCCACTTT. The chain carries TRBV5-5 and TRBJ1-6; no firm D call. Germline CDR1 is SGHKS and CDR2 is YYEKEE (reference sequence). V was trimmed by 4 bases and J by 6 bases, leaving 14 bases between them. This CDR3 comprises 15 residues.

This clonotype was detected ten times or more. The rearrangement joins TRBV6-5 to TRBJ1-2; D not resolved. The CDR3 runs to 16 residues. Germline V gene sequence: CDR1 MNHEY, CDR2 SVGAGI. V shed 2 bases and J shed 4 bases, with 17 bases lying between them. For the CDR3, the DNA is TGTGCCAGCAGTTACGGGAGCGAATCCTTATCCTATGGCTACACCTTC. It yields the protein CASSYGSESLSYGYTF.

V is TRBV30 and J is TRBJ1-1; the D is unclear. The CDR3 runs 12 residues. Trimming removed 5 bases at V and 0 bases at J, with 7 bases between. Looked up from germline, CDR1 is GTSNPN and CDR2 is SVGIG (reference sequence). CDR3 nucleotide sequence: TGTGCCTGGGACGAGCTGAACACTGAAGCTTTCTTT. The encoded protein is CAWDELNTEAFF.

This clonotype was observed many times. This chain connects TRBV11-2 to TRBJ2-7, with D perhaps matching TRBD1 (6 bases). The V gene lost 5 bases and the J gene lost 3 bases, with 11 bases spanning the gap. From germline, CDR1 is SGHAT and CDR2 FQNNGV. This CDR3 has 13 residues. CDR3 bases: TGTGCCAGCAGCGGGGGCAGGGTCTACGAGCAGTACTTC. This gives the protein CASSGGRVYEQYF.

This clonotype was recorded at least ten times. The chain is built from TRBV7-2 and TRBJ1-5; D is unresolved. Germline CDR1 is SGHTA and CDR2 is FQGNSA. CDR3 length: 14 amino acids. The ends were cut back, 4 bases at V and 5 bases at J, with 12 bases in the middle. The CDR3 DNA sequence: TGTGCCAGCAGCTCAAGGGCGGCCGATCAGCCCCAGCATTTT. Translating it yields CASSSRAADQPQHF.

There are many counts of this clonotype. The chain combines TRBV7-2 with TRBJ2-7, with TRBD2 identical over 8 bases. V was clipped by 8 bases and J by 2 bases; unmatched bases: 11. The germline V gene has CDR1 SGHTA and CDR2 FQGNSA. The CDR3 runs 15 residues. CDR3 sequence reads: CASSPTSGPTYEQYF. CDR3 sequence (DNA): TGTGCCAGCTCCCCTACTAGCGGTCCGACCTACGAGCAGTACTTC.

The genes are TRBV28 and TRBJ1-3; no firm D call. Trimming removed 8 bases at V and 0 bases at J, with 17 bases between. Germline loops: CDR1 MDHEN, CDR2 SYDVKM. This CDR3 region has 16 residues. The CDR3 DNA is TGTGCCAGCTCCTCGGGAATCCAAATCTCTGGAAACACCATATATTTT. Encoded protein: CASSSGIQISGNTIYF.

V and J are TRBV28 and TRBJ2-3; possible D gene TRBD2, 5 bases. V shed 8 bases and J shed 7 bases, with 16 bases lying between them. The CDR3 loop spans 13 amino acids. Germline V lookup: CDR1 MDHEN, CDR2 SYDVKM. In DNA form, the CDR3 reads TGTGCCAGCGGCCAGCGGTTTGAGAATACGCAGTATTTT. It specifies CASGQRFENTQYF. Variable domain in full (rest from reference TRBV28 and TRBJ2-3): DVKVTQSSRYLVKRTGEKVFLECVQDMDHENMFWYRQDPGLGLRLIYFSYDVKMKEKGDIPEGYSVSREKKERFSLILESASTNQTSMYLCASGQRFENTQYFGPGTRLTVL.

In its sample, this clonotype was seen many times. J is TRBJ2-2 and V is TRBV2, with a tentative D call TRBD1 (5 bases). The V end was cut by 6 bases, the J end by 5 bases, with 16 bases between. Germline V gives CDR1 SNHLY, CDR2 FYNNEI. This CDR3 contains 15 residues. CDR3 sequence reads: CASRDQGLGTGELFF. The DNA for the CDR3 is TGTGCCAGCAGGGACCAGGGCCTCGGAACCGGGGAGCTGTTTTTT.

This clonotype showed up many times. The chain combines TRBV2 with TRBJ1-3; a possible D gene is TRBD1 (5 bases). Per the germline V gene, CDR1 is SNHLY and CDR2 is FYNNEI. The V gene lost 7 bases and the J gene lost 0 bases, with 16 bases spanning the gap. This CDR3 comprises 16 residues. The CDR3 region is CASNPAAGFSGNTIYF. The CDR3 DNA sequence: TGTGCCAGCAACCCGGCCGCAGGGTTCTCTGGAAACACCATATATTTT. The complete variable domain, with remaining parts taken from reference TRBV2 and TRBJ1-3, reads EPEVTQTPSHQVTQMGQEVILRCVPISNHLYFYWYRQILGQKVEFLVSFYNNEISEKSEIFDDQFSVERPDGSNFTLKIRSTKLEDSAMYFCASNPAAGFSGNTIYFGEGSWLTVV.

This sequence joins TRBV20-1 and TRBJ2-7; D not resolved. The CDR3 has 14 residues. Trimming took 4 bases from V and 0 from J, leaving 13 bases between them. Germline lookup yields CDR1 DFQATT and CDR2 SNEGSKA (reference sequence). The CDR3 nucleotides read TGCAGTGCTATAACAATTGGCCTCTCCTACGAGCAGTACTTC. Translation gives CSAITIGLSYEQYF.

This clonotype was observed at least ten times. This chain joins TRBV28 and TRBJ2-7, with 7 bases identical to TRBD1. This CDR3 has 14 residues. With 5 bases clipped from V and 2 bases from J, the junction kept 6 bases outside the gene matches. Germline loops: CDR1 MDHEN, CDR2 SYDVKM. CDR3 sequence (DNA): TGTGCCAGCAGTCCACCTACAGGGGCCTACGAGCAGTACTTC. This encodes CASSPPTGAYEQYF.

The V call is TRBV28, the J call TRBJ1-3, with D possibly matching TRBD1 (5 bases). V lost 6 bases to trimming and J lost 4 bases, with 13 bases between them. This CDR3 is 14 amino acids long. The germline V gene has CDR1 MDHEN and CDR2 SYDVKM. The CDR3 sequence: CASSSPGLGNTIYF. The DNA for the CDR3 is TGTGCCAGCAGCTCACCGGGGCTCGGAAACACCATATATTTT.

This clonotype was observed a handful of times. V and J are TRBV5-5 and TRBJ2-7; D is possibly TRBD1 (5 bases). The germline CDR1 and CDR2 sequences are SGHKS and YYEKEE (reference sequence). Trimming stripped 0 bases from V and 2 bases from J, with 9 bases between. The CDR3 is 14 residues long. CDR3 protein: CASSLEGDTYEQYF. DNA of the CDR3: TGTGCCAGCAGCTTGGAAGGGGATACCTACGAGCAGTACTTC.

For this clonotype: This may arise from a read error, as a much more abundant clone is one base away. This chain uses TRBV11-3 with TRBJ2-7; D uncertain. From germline, CDR1 is SGHNT and CDR2 YENEEA. There are 13 residues in the CDR3. V lost 8 bases and J lost 0, with 11 bases in between. DNA of the CDR3: TGTGCCAGCGGCATCGGCAACTCCTACGAGCAGTACTTC. Translation: CASGIGNSYEQYF.

This clonotype was picked up many times. The chain combines TRBV20-1 with TRBJ1-1; D is ambiguous. The germline V and J ends were trimmed by 8 bases and 11 bases, with 21 bases remaining between them. Per the germline V gene, CDR1 is DFQATT and CDR2 is SNEGSKA (reference sequence). The CDR3 is 12 residues long. The CDR3 nucleotides are TGCAGTCCCTCCAACCGAGAACGGGAGGCTTTCTTT. Translating gives CSPSNREREAFF.

This clonotype has ten or more counts. The rearrangement joins TRBV11-2 to TRBJ1-1; 7 bases agree with TRBD1. This CDR3 contains 11 residues. Trimming cost V 1 base and J 13 bases; bases outside gene matches: 3. CDR1 and CDR2 from the germline V gene are SGHAT and FQNNGV. The chain's CDR3 is CASSLGRGVFF. CDR3 bases: TGTGCCAGCAGCTTAGGCAGGGGGGTTTTCTTT.

This clonotype was recorded many times. The CDR3 here is CASSLGGTSRGEQYF. The CDR3 DNA reads TGTGCCAGCAGCTTAGGAGGGACTAGCAGAGGCGAGCAGTACTTC. This sequence joins TRBV7-8 and TRBJ2-7; the match to TRBD2 covers 9 bases. CDR3 size: 15 residues. With V trimmed by 1 base and J by 6 bases, 7 bases remained unmatched. Germline CDR1 SGHVS, CDR2 FQNEAQ.

This clonotype has at least ten counts. This chain links TRBV11-2 with TRBJ1-4; a weak D match, TRBD1 (5 bases). V lost 0 bases and J 12 bases, leaving 11 bases between the germline ends. The CDR3 loop spans 13 amino acids. In germline, CDR1 is SGHAT, CDR2 FQNNGV. The CDR3 reads CASSLERGSELFF. The CDR3 coding sequence is TGTGCCAGCAGCTTAGAGCGGGGGTCGGAACTGTTTTTT.

The V call is TRBV20-1, the J call TRBJ1-1; tentative D call: TRBD1 (5 bases). Per germline, CDR1 DFQATT and CDR2 SNEGSKA (reference sequence). CDR3 length equals 15 residues. The ends were cut back, 6 bases at V and 0 bases at J, with 17 bases in the middle. In DNA form, the CDR3 reads TGCAGTGCAGCCGCGTGGACGGGGGTGAACACTGAAGCTTTCTTT. Translated, it gives CSAAAWTGVNTEAFF.

This clonotype was seen repeatedly, ten times or more. This sequence joins TRBV7-3 and TRBJ2-6; perhaps TRBD2 as D (6 bases). From germline, CDR1 is SGHTA and CDR2 FQGTGA. The CDR3 extends over 13 amino acids. V shed 10 bases and J shed 3 bases, with 10 bases lying between them. CDR3 in DNA: TGTGCCACTTCGGAGGGTGGGGCCAACGTCCTGACTTTC. Translated: CATSEGGANVLTF.

This clonotype was counted ten times or more. This chain uses TRBV28 with TRBJ2-7; no firm D call. In germline, CDR1 is MDHEN, CDR2 SYDVKM. V gave up 6 bases and J gave up 5 bases, with 8 bases separating them. The CDR3 runs to 11 residues. CDR3 amino acids: CASRRPDEQYF. The CDR3 nucleotides read TGTGCCAGCAGGCGGCCTGACGAGCAGTACTTC.